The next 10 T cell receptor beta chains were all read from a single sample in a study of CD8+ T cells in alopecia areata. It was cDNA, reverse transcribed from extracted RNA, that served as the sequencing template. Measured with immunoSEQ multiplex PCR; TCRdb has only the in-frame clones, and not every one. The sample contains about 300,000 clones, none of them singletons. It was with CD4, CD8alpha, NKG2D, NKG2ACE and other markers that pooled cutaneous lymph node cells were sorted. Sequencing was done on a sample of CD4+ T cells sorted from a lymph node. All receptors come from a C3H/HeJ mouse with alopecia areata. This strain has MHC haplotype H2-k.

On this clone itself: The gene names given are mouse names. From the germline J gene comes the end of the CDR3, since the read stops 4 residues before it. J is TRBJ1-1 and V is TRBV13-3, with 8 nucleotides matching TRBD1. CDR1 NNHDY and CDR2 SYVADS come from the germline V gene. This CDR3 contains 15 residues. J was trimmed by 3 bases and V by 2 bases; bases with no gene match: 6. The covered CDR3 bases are TGTGCCAGCAGTGAAGACAGGGGAGGGGACACA. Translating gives CASSEDRGGDT. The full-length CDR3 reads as CASSEDRGGDTEVFF.

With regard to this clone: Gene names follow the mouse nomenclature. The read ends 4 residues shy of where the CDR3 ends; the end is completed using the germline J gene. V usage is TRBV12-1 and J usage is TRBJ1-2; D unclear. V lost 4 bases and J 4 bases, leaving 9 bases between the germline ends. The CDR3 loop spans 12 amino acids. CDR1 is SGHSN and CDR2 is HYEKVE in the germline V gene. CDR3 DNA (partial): TGTGCCAGCTCCCCCGCCAGCTCC. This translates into CASSPASS. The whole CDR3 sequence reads CASSPASSDYTF.

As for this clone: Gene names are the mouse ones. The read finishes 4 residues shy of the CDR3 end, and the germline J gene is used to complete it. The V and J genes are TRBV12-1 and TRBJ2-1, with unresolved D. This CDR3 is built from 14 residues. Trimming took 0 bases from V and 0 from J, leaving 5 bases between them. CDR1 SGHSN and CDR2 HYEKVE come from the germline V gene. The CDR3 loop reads CASSLDNNYAEQFF. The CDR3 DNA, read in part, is TGTGCCAGCTCTCTCGACAATAACTATGCT.

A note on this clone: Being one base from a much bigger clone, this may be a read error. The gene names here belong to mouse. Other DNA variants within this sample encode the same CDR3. The CDR3 loop reads CASSHRNQDTQYF. The part of the CDR3 DNA that was read is TGTGCCAGCAGTCACAGGAACCAAGAC. V and J are TRBV19 and TRBJ2-5; D might be TRBD1 (5 bases). The missing CDR3 end, 4 residues past where the read stops, is filled in from the germline J gene. Germline lookup yields CDR1 FNHDT and CDR2 SITEND (reference sequence). With 4 bases removed from V and 0 bases from J, the gap between germline ends came to 6 bases. The CDR3 is 13 amino acids.

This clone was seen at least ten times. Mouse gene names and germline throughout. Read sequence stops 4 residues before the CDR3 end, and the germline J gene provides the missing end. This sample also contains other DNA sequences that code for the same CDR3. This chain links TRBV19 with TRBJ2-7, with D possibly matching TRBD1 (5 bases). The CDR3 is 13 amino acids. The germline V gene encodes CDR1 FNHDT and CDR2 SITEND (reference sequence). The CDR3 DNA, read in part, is TGTGCCAGCAGTCCCGACAGAAAATAT. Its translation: CASSPDRKY. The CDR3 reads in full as CASSPDRKYEQYF.

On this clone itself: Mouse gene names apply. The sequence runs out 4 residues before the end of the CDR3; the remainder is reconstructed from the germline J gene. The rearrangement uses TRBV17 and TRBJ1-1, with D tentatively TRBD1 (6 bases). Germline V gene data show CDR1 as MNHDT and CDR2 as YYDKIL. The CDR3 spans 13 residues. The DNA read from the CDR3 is TGTGCTAGCAGTAGACAGGGGCGGACA. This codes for CASSRQGRT. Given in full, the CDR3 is CASSRQGRTEVFF.

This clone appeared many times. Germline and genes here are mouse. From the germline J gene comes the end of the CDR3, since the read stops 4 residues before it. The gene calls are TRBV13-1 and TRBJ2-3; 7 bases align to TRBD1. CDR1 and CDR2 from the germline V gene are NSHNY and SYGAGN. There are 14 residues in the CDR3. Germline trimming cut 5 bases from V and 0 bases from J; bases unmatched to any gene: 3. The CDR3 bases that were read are TGTGCCAGCAGGTGGGACAGTAGTGCAGAA. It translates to CASRWDSSAE. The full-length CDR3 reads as CASRWDSSAETLYF.

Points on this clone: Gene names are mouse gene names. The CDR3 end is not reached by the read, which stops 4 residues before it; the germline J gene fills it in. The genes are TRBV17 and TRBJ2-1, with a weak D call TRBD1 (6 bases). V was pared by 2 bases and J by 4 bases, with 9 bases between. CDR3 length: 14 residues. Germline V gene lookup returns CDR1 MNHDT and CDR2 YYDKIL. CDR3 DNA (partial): TGTGCTAGCAGTAGAAGGGACAATTATGCT. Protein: CASSRRDNYA. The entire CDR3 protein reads CASSRRDNYAEQFF.

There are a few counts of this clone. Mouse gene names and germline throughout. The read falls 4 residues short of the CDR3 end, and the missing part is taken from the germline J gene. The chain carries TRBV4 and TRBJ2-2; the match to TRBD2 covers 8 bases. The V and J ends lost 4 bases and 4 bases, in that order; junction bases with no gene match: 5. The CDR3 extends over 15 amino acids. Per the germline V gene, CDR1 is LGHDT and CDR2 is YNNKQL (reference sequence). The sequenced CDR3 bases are TGTGCCAGCAGCTCACTGGGGGCAGGCACCGGG. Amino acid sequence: CASSSLGAGTG. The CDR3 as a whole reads CASSSLGAGTGQLYF.

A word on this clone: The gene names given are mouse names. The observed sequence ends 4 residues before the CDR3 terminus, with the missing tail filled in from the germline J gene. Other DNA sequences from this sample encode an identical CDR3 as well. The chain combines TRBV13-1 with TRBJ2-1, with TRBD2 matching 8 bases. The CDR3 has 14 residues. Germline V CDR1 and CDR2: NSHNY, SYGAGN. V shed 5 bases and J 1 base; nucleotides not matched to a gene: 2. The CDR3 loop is CASRAGGNYAEQFF. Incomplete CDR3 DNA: TGTGCCAGCAGGGCTGGGGGGAACTATGCT.